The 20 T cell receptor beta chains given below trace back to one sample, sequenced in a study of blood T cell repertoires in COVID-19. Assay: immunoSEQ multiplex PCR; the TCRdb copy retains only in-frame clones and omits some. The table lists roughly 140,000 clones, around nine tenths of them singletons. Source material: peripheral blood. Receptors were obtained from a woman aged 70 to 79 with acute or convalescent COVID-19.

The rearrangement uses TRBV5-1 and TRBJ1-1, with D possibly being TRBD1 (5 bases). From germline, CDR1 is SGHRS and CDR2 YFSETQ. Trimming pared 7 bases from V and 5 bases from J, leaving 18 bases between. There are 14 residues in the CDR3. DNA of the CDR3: TGCGCCAGCCTGGATTGGGGCGCGGGGACTGAAGCTTTCTTT. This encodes CASLDWGAGTEAFF.

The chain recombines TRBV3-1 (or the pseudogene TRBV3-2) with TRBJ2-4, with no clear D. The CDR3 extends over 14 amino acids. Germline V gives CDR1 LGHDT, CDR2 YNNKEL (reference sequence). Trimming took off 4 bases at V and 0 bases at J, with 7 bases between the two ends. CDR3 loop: CASSPELAKNIQYF. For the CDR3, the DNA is TGTGCCAGCAGCCCTGAGCTAGCCAAAAACATTCAGTACTTC.

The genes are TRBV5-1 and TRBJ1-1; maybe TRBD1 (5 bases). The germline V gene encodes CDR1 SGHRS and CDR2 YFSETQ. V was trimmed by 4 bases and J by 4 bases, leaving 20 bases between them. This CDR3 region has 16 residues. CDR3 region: CASSQGTNLRGTEAFF. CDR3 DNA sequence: TGCGCCAGCAGCCAAGGGACTAACTTACGGGGCACTGAAGCTTTCTTT.

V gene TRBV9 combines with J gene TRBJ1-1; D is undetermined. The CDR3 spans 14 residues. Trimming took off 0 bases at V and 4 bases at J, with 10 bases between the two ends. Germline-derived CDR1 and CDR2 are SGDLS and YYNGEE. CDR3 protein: CASSVGSFTTEAFF. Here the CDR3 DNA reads TGTGCCAGCAGCGTAGGGAGTTTTACCACTGAAGCTTTCTTT.

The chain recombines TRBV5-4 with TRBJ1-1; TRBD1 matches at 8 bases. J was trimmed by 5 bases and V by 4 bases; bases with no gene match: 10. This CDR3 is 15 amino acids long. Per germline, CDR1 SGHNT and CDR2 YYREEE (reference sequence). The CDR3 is CASSRFSGGGTEAFF. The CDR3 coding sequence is TGTGCCAGCAGCCGATTCTCAGGGGGCGGGACTGAAGCTTTCTTT.

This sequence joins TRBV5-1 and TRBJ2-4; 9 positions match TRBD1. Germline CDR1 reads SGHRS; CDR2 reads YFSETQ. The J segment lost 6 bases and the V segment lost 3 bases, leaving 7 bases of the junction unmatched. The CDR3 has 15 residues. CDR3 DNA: TGCGCCAGCAGCTCTGTAGGGGGACAGGGAAACATTCAGTACTTC. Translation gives CASSSVGGQGNIQYF.

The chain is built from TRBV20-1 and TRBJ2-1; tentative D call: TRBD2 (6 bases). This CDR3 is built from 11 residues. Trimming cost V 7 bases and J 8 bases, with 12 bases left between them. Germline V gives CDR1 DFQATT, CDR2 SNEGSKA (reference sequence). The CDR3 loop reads CSVSTGDEQFF. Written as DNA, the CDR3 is TGCAGTGTTTCTACGGGGGATGAGCAGTTCTTC.

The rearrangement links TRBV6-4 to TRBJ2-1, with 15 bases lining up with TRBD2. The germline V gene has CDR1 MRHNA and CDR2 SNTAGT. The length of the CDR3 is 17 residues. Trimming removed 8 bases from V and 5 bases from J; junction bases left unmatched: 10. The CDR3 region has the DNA TGTGCCAGCCCGATCGGACTAGCGGGGGGGCAGGACAATGAGCAGTTCTTC. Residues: CASPIGLAGGQDNEQFF.

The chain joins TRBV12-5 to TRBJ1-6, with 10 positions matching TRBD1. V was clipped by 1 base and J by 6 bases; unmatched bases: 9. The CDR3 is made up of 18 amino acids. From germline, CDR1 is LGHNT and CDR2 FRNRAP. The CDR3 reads CASGLDPRDRGANSPLHF. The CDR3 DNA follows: TGTGCTAGTGGTTTGGACCCTAGGGACAGGGGAGCTAATTCACCCCTCCACTTT.

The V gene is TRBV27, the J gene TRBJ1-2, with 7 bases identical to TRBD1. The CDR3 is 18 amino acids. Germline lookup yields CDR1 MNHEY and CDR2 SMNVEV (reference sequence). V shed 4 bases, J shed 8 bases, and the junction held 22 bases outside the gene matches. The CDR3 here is CASSSTKTSTGWSGGYTF. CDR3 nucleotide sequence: TGTGCCAGCAGTTCTACTAAAACTTCGACAGGGTGGTCGGGGGGCTACACCTTC.

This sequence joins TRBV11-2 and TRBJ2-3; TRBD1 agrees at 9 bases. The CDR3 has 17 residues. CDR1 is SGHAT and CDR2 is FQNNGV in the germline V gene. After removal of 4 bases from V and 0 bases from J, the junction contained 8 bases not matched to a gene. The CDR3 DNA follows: TGTGCCAGCAGCTCGGAACAGGGGGCGGTTAGCACAGATACGCAGTATTTT. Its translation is CASSSEQGAVSTDTQYF.

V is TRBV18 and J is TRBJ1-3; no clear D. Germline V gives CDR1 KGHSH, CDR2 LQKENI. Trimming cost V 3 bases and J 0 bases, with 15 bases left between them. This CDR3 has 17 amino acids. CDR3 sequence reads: CASSPDHPGISGNTIYF. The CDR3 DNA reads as TGTGCCAGCTCACCTGACCATCCCGGGATCTCTGGAAACACCATATATTTT.

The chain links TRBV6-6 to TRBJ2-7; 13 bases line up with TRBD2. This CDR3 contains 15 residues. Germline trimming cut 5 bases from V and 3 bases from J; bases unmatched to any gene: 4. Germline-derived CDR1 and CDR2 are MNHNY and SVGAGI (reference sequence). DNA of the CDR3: TGTGCCAGCAGTACTAGCGGGGGGGCCTACTACGAGCAGTACGTC. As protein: CASSTSGGAYYEQYV.

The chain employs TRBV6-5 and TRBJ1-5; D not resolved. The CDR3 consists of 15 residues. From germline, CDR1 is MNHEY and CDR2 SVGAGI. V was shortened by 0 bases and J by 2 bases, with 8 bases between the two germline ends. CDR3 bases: TGTGCCAGCAGTTACTCGTGGCAAGGCAATCAGCCCCAGCATTTT. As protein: CASSYSWQGNQPQHF.

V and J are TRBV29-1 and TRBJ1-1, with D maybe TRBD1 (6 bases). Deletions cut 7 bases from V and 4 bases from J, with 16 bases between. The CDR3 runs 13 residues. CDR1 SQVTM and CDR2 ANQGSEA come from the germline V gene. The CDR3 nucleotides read TGCAGCGGGGGGAGCGGGGGCCGCACTGAAGCTTTCTTT. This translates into CSGGSGGRTEAFF. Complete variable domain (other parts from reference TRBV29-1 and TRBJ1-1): SAVISQKPSRDICQRGTSLTIQCQVDSQVTMMFWYRQQPGQSLTLIATANQGSEATYESGFVIDKFPISRPNLTFSTLTVSNMSPEDSSIYLCSGGSGGRTEAFFGQGTRLTVV.

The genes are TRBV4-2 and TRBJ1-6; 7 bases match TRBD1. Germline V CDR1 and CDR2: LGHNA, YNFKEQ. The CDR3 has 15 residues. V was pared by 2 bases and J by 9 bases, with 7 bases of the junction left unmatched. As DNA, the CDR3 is TGTGCCAGCAGCCAACCTACAGGGGACGGTTCACCCCTCCACTTT. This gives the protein CASSQPTGDGSPLHF.

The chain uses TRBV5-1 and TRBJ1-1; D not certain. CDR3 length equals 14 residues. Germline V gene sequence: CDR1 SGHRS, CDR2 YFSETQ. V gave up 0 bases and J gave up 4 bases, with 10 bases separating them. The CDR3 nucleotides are TGCGCCAGCAGCTTGGGATTTGGAGGCACTGAAGCTTTCTTT. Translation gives CASSLGFGGTEAFF.

The chain's CDR3 is CASPGGESTDTQYF. The DNA for the CDR3 is TGTGCCAGCCCCGGCGGGGAGAGCACAGATACGCAGTATTTT. This chain joins TRBV2 and TRBJ2-3; D possibly corresponds to TRBD2 (6 bases). CDR1 and CDR2 (germline): SNHLY, FYNNEI. V lost 8 bases and J lost 0, with 12 bases in between. This CDR3 region has 14 residues.

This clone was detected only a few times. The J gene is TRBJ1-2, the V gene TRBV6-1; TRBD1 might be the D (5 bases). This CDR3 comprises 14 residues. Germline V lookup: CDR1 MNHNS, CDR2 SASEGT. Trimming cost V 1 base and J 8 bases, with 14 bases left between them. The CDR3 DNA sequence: TGTGCCAGCAGTGAAGGCAGGGCAGGTATAGGCTACACCTTC. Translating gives CASSEGRAGIGYTF.

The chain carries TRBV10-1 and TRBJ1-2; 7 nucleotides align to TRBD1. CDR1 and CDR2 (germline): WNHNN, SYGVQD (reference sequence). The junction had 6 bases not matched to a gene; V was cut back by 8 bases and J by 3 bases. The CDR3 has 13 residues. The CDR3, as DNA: TGCGCCAGCGGACACAGGGGATACTATGGCTACACCTTC. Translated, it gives CASGHRGYYGYTF.